This T cell receptor beta chain was captured by sequencing in a study of shared clonotypes between healthy human individuals. Study-level background: Researchers assigned three CD4 naive, three CD4 memory, two CD8 naive and one CD8 memory plate to each donor. Study conclusions and caveats: Lower generation probabilities were found for non-shared clonotypes than for those shared by all four donors.

Those who donated were healthy HIV-negative adults, with no recent acute infections or vaccinations reported. Within Nashville, Tennessee resided all donors, each a Caucasian adult. Trimming removed 1 base at V and 1 base at J, with 11 bases between. Germline V gene sequence: CDR1 MNHNS, CDR2 SASEGT. The CDR3 sequence is 15 residues long. With regard to this clone: Its antigen is unknown.

Sequencing was performed with immunoSEQ multiplex PCR; in TCRdb, only in-frame clones are kept and a portion is missing. The sample lists a few million clones, more than 80% occurring once. The sample comprised naive CD4+ T cells from PBMCs. Described subset: CD45RA+ positively selected. The TCR sequence derives from a man aged 18 to 29 in good health. Some clones in this sample may be carry-over from other donors' samples. The chain recombines TRBV6-1 with TRBJ2-7, with D hard to call. CDR3 loop: CASSEGPVPSYEQYF. The CDR3 region has the DNA TGTGCCAGCAGTGAAGGGCCAGTGCCATCCTACGAGCAGTACTTC.